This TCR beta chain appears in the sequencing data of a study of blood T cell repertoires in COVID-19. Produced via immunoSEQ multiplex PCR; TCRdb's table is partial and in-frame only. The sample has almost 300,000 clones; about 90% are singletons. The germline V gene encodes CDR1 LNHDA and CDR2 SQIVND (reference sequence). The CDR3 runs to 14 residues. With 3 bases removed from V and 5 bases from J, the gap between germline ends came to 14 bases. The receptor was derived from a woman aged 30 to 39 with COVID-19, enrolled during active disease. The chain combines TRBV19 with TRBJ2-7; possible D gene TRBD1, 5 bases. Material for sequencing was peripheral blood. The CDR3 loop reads CASSMQAGSHEQYF. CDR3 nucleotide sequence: TGTGCCAGTAGTATGCAGGCAGGGTCCCACGAGCAGTACTTC.